This TCR beta chain was observed in a study of T cell responses to AZD1222 COVID-19 vaccine. As concerns this clone: Its antigen remains unidentified.

V was clipped by 6 bases and J by 4 bases, with 18 bases between them. The CDR3 length is 15 residues. Germline CDR1 is KGHSH and CDR2 is LQKENI. Both about-4-week and about-12-week second-dose recipients were combined. Study-level results: Just a handful of AZD1222 recipients were seropositive at baseline.

The method was immunoSEQ multiplex PCR; TCRdb's version includes in-frame clones alone and lacks a portion of them. In the table there are 95,000 to 110,000 clones, 80% to 95% of which are singletons. Sequences were derived from peripheral blood, sampled 28 days after the second AZD1222 dose. This chain joins TRBV18 and TRBJ2-5; D may be TRBD1 (5 bases). The receptor was isolated from an adult who received the AZD1222 COVID-19 vaccine. This CDR3 reads CASSDAGKRVETQYF. DNA of the CDR3: TGTGCCAGCTCGGACGCAGGGAAAAGGGTAGAGACCCAGTACTTC. The full variable domain, completed using reference TRBV18 and TRBJ2-5, is NAGVMQNPRHLVRRRGQEARLRCSPMKGHSHVYWYRQLPEEGLKFMVYLQKENIIDESGMPKERFSAEFPKEGPSILRIQQVVRGDSAAYFCASSDAGKRVETQYFGPGTRLLVL.